This T cell receptor beta chain was recovered during a study of blood T cell repertoires in COVID-19. Study background: The United States, Italy and Spain were the sources of the acute and convalescent COVID-19 samples. T cells, B-cell-depleted T cells, or PBMCs supplied cDNA or gDNA.

Per the authors' pipeline: It was from reference gene primer amplification that nucleated cell counts were estimated. Only in-frame clones appear in the TCRdb table, and some are missing; sequencing was by immunoSEQ multiplex PCR. V and J calls and clone size are given by that table; D and trimming were obtained from the DNA. The sample includes approximately 200,000 clones, approximately 79% seen only once; the top ten take around a sixth. Specimen: peripheral blood. The receptor was derived from a man between 60 and 75 years old with active or convalescent COVID-19.

The CDR3 coding sequence is TGTGCCAGCAGCCAAGCCGGGACATCGAACACTGAAGCTTTCTTT. This sequence encodes CASSQAGTSNTEAFF. This chain uses TRBV4-2 with TRBJ1-1, with a tentative D call TRBD1 (6 bases). The length of the CDR3 is 15 residues. Germline CDR1 is LGHNA and CDR2 is YNFKEQ. With 1 base removed from V and 1 base from J, the gap between germline ends came to 10 bases.